These T cell receptor beta chains were read from a single sample in a study of glioma-infiltrating T cells. MiXCR, run by TCRdb on the multiplex PCR reads, gives a single entry per CDR3 protein. This sample has some 150,000 distinct CDR3 sequences; around 40% occur once, and the top ten carry roughly a fifth. The sample comprised glioma tissue, nonneoplastic brain tissue, or PBMCs (not recorded which). The receptor set was obtained from a human donor with low-grade glioma or glioblastoma, undergoing nonglioma brain surgery, or in good health (not recorded which). The CDR3 runs from the conserved cysteine through the conserved F or W. The D gene is left open where the match is weak. Clone size is not always given. Where it is, it says once, few, many or a class for expanded clones.

clone size,J gene,V gene,D gene,CDR3 DNA,CDR3 protein
-,TRBJ1-5,TRBV6-6,-,TGTGCCAGCAGCATGCTCGGGACAACCCATCAGCCCCAGCATTTT,CASSMLGTTHQPQHF
-,TRBJ2-3,TRBV20-1,-,TGCAGTGCTAGGCGAGGGACAACTAGCACAGATACGCAGTATTTT,CSARRGTTSTDTQYF
once,TRBJ1-1,TRBV12-3/TRBV12-4,-,TGTGCCAGCACTCTACTCACTGAAGCTTTCTTT,CASTLLTEAFF
few,TRBJ1-5,TRBV6-6,-,TGTGCCAGCAGTTACTCGAGCAATCAGCCCCAGCATTTT,CASSYSSNQPQHF
many,TRBJ1-3,TRBV6-1,-,TGTGCCAGCAATCCCGGGGGCGCATCTGGAAACACCATATATTTT,CASNPGGASGNTIYF
-,TRBJ1-2,TRBV20-1,-,TGCAGTGTGGGGCAGGGTTATGGCTACACCTTC,CSVGQGYGYTF
-,TRBJ1-6,TRBV4-1,TRBD1,TGCGCCAGCAGCCAAGATCGGGGGACAGTACTTTCACCCCTCCACTTT,CASSQDRGTVLSPLHF
many,TRBJ1-1,TRBV6-1,-,TGTGCCAGCAGAAGAGGACTCTATAACACTGAAGCTTTCTTT,CASRRGLYNTEAFF
-,TRBJ2-3,TRBV20-1,TRBD2,TGCAGTGCCCCTACCCCATTCGGACTAGGGGCGGATACGCAGTATTTT,CSAPTPFGLGADTQYF
-,TRBJ1-2,TRBV15,-,TGTGCCACCAGCAGAGGCAGGAGAGGCTACACCTTC,CATSRGRRGYTF
-,TRBJ1-2,TRBV6-1,TRBD1,TGTGCCAGACTGCGGGACAGGGTAAACTTGAACTATGGCTACACCTTC,CARLRDRVNLNYGYTF
-,TRBJ1-1,TRBV6-1,TRBD1,TGTGCCAGCAGACCGGGACAGCCGGTCGCTGAAGCTTTCTTT,CASRPGQPVAEAFF
few,TRBJ2-1,TRBV10-1,TRBD2,TGCGCCAGCAGTGAGATCCCGACTAGCGTCTACAATGAGCAGTTCTTC,CASSEIPTSVYNEQFF
once,TRBJ1-1,TRBV29-1,-,TGCAGCGTTGAAGTGGGCGGCACTGAAGCTTTCTTT,CSVEVGGTEAFF
few,TRBJ2-3,TRBV25-1,TRBD2,TGTGCCAGCAGCCCGTTCAGCGGGGGGACAGATACGCAGTATTTT,CASSPFSGGTDTQYF
-,TRBJ1-5,TRBV12-3/TRBV12-4,TRBD1,TGTGCCAGCAGTGCAGGGGGTGATCAGCCCCAGCATTTT,CASSAGGDQPQHF
-,TRBJ2-1,TRBV7-3,-,TGTGCCAGCAGCCTTCAGGGGGGCCACAGGAATGAGCAGTTCTTC,CASSLQGGHRNEQFF
-,TRBJ2-5,TRBV20-1,TRBD2,TGCAGTGCATTAGCTAGCGGGGCCCAAGAGACCCAGTACTTC,CSALASGAQETQYF
few,TRBJ1-1,TRBV4-1,-,TGCGCCAGCAGCCTAAACCCGACAGTTGAAGCTTTCTTT,CASSLNPTVEAFF
once,TRBJ1-3,TRBV6-1,-,TGTGCCAGCAGTGGAACGACAAACACCATATATTTT,CASSGTTNTIYF
-,TRBJ2-3,TRBV6-1,TRBD2,TGTGCCAGCAAAGTCACTAGCGGGAGAGCTACAGATACGCAGTATTTT,CASKVTSGRATDTQYF
-,TRBJ2-3,TRBV6-6,TRBD2,TGTGCCACCACCCGAGCGGGAGGCGCAGATACGCAGTGTTTT,CATTRAGGADTQCF
-,TRBJ1-1,TRBV7-9,-,TGTGCCAGCAGCTTAAACTTCAACACTGAAGCTTTCTTT,CASSLNFNTEAFF
many,TRBJ2-1,TRBV20-1,-,TGCAGTGCTCCTAACAGTAATGGGCGATACAATGAGCAGTTCTTC,CSAPNSNGRYNEQFF
-,TRBJ2-5,TRBV20-1,-,TGCAGTGCTTCGAAGGACAGCCTGCAAGAGACCCAGTACTTC,CSASKDSLQETQYF
few,TRBJ1-1,TRBV6-1,-,TGTGCCAGCAGCCCGGGGGGCTCGACTGAAGCTTTCTTT,CASSPGGSTEAFF
few,TRBJ2-1,TRBV20-1,-,TGCAGTGCTAGAGCGGTGCGGGGTCGTGGAGAGCAGTTCTTC,CSARAVRGRGEQFF
-,TRBJ1-4,TRBV4-3,TRBD1,TGCGCCAGCAGCCAAGGACAGGGTGGGGAAAAACTGTTTTTT,CASSQGQGGEKLFF
many,TRBJ2-7,TRBV20-1,-,TGCAGTGCTAGCGCAGGGAGCTCCTACGAGCAGTACTTC,CSASAGSSYEQYF
few,TRBJ1-2,TRBV7-9,-,TGTGCCAGCAGCTCGGGACTCTATGGCTACACCTTC,CASSSGLYGYTF
-,TRBJ1-6,TRBV7-9,-,TGTGCCAGTCGACCGAGTAATAATTCACCCCTCCACTTT,CASRPSNNSPLHF
many,TRBJ2-7,TRBV6-1,-,TGTGCCAGCACCTCCGCAGGGTTTTCCTACGAGCAGTACTTC,CASTSAGFSYEQYF
-,TRBJ1-5,TRBV20-1,-,TGCAGTGCTGCTCCCAGGGCTCAGCCCCAGCATTTT,CSAAPRAQPQHF
few,TRBJ2-3,TRBV10-1,-,TGCGCCAGCAGTGAGTCAAGGTCCGGCGGCACAGATACGCAGTATTTT,CASSESRSGGTDTQYF
-,TRBJ2-7,TRBV6-1,-,TGTGCCAGCAGTGAAGCGCTTCTGGGGCGATCCTACGAGCAGCACTTC,CASSEALLGRSYEQHF
-,TRBJ1-6,TRBV27,-,TGTGCCAGCAGTTTAAGTCCCGGTTATAATTCACCCCTCCACTTT,CASSLSPGYNSPLHF
-,TRBJ1-5,TRBV6-2/TRBV6-3,TRBD1,TGTGCCAGCAGTCTGGCGACAGGGAATAGCAATCAGCCCCATCATTTT,CASSLATGNSNQPHHF